The clone carrying this TCR beta chain was observed a few times. What it binds is not known. PCR was performed a second time for roughly 7 to 11 cycles using a sample-barcoded 5' primer and a J-beta primer mix. TCRdb ran MiXCR on the 5' RACE reads and lists one entry per CDR3 protein. The repertoire consists of some 710,000 distinct CDR3 sequences, with roughly 20% occurring once and the leading ten covering around a fifth. This specimen comes from a study of blood T cells in healthy people across ages. Total RNA was isolated from each sample in quantities of at least 6 micrograms. Findings and limits, study-wide: Not knowing donor CMV status may have confounded expanded clonotype changes. A greater number of naive CD4+ cells and higher diversity distinguished long-lived donors from aged donors.

Germline loops: CDR1 MNHNS, CDR2 SASEGT. Trimming shortened V by 5 bases and J by 2 bases, and 17 bases separated the two germline ends. This CDR3 is 16 amino acids long. The origin of this receptor is a man aged 65-85 years in good health. This chain joins TRBV6-1 and TRBJ2-3; D may be TRBD1 (6 bases). The specimen sequenced was blood. DNA of the CDR3: TGTGCCAGCAGTCAGAACAGGGTCTCTTCCACAGATACGCAGTATTTT. The encoded protein is CASSQNRVSSTDTQYF.